This TCR beta chain comes out of a study of T cell clonality in common variable immunodeficiency. Study observations and caveats: CVID subjects shared fewer TCRbeta clones than healthy controls did. CVID patient heterogeneity limited repertoire-clinical complication correlations.

This clone has a count of ten or more. Its specificity is not known. The read is 3 residues too short to cover the CDR3 end, so that end is filled in from the germline J gene. Profiling relied on immunoSEQ multiplex PCR, and the TCRdb table lists in-frame clones only, not all of them. Observed in the sample are 30,000 or so clones, none of them singletons. The CDR3 runs to 14 residues. V gave up 5 bases and J gave up 4 bases; unmatched junction bases: 9. The V gene's germline CDR1 is DFQATT and CDR2 SNEGSKA (reference sequence). This clonotype was obtained from a person between 18 and 75 years old in good health. The V and J genes are TRBV20-1 and TRBJ1-1, with 8 bases matching TRBD1. The sample was peripheral blood mononuclear cells. The sequenced part of the CDR3 DNA is TGCAGTGCTCCCCGGCAGGGGGCTACCACTGAA. It translates to CSAPRQGATTE. The whole CDR3 region reads CSAPRQGATTEAFF.